The sequence of this T cell receptor (beta chain) was determined in a study of blood T cell repertoires in COVID-19. For the study at large: There were acute and convalescent COVID-19 samples, and they came from the United States, Italy and Spain. PBMCs, B-cell-depleted T cells, or T cells were the source of the cDNA or gDNA that made up the material.

Trimming took 2 bases from V and 2 from J, leaving 14 bases between them. CDR3 length: 16 residues. The germline V gene encodes CDR1 MNHNS and CDR2 SASEGT. The assay was immunoSEQ multiplex PCR, and TCRdb's table has in-frame clones only and misses some. The sample yields roughly 130,000 clones, roughly 80% seen once. Sample: peripheral blood. The rearrangement links TRBV6-1 to TRBJ2-3; no firm D call. The receptor was derived from a woman between 50 and 59 years old with acute or convalescent COVID-19. The CDR3 is CASSEMWASNTDTQYF. The CDR3, as DNA: TGTGCCAGCAGTGAAATGTGGGCGAGTAACACAGATACGCAGTATTTT.